This record concerns one T cell receptor beta chain sequence. Patients having uncontrolled infection, another autoimmune disease, pregnancy or lactation were not included. An approximately 10 ml volume of fresh peripheral blood provided the PBMCs. This specimen belongs to a study of T cells in Graves' hyperthyroidism and ophthalmopathy. CDR3 length: 15 residues. Germline V gene data show CDR1 as KGHSY and CDR2 as FQNENV. With V trimmed by 6 bases and J by 0 bases, 6 bases remained unmatched. TCR beta CDR3 regions were amplified from RNA transcripts. Primed by the HTBI set, a first-round RT-PCR was run on the TCR CDR3. TCRdb redid the calling of the multiplex PCR reads with MiXCR, one entry per CDR3 protein. The sample has roughly 530,000 distinct CDR3 sequences, approximately 17% seen once.

The specimen was blood. This chain connects TRBV16 to TRBJ2-7; 9 bases map to TRBD1. The TCR comes from a woman in her late teens or twenties with Graves' ophthalmopathy. As DNA, the CDR3 is TGTGCCAGCAGTCGTCGGGACAGGGACTCCTACGAGCAGTACTTC. Encoded protein: CASSRRDRDSYEQYF.